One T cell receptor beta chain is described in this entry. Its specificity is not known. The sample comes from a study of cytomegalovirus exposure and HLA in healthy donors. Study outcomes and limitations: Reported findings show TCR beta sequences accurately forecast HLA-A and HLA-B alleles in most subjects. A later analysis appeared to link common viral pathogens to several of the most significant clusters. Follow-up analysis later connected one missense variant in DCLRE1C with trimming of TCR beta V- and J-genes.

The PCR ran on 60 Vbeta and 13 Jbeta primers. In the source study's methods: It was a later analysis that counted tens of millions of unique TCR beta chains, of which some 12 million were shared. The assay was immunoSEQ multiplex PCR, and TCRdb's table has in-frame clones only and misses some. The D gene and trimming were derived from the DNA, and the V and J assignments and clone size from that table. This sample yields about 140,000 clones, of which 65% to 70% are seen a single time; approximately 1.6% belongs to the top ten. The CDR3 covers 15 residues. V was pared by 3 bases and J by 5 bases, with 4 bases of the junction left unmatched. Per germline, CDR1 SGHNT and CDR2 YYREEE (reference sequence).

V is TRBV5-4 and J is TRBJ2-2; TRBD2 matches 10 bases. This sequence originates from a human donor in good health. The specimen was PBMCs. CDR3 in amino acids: CASSWLAGVTGELFF. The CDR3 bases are TGTGCCAGCAGCTGGCTAGCGGGAGTTACCGGGGAGCTGTTTTTT.